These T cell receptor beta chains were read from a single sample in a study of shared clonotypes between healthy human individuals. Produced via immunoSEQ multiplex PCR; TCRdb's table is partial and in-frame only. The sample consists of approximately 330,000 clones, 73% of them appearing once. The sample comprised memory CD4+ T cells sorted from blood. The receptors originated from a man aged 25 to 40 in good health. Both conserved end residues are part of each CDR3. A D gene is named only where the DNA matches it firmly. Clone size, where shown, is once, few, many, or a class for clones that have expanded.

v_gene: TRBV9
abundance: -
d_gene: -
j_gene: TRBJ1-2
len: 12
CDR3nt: TGTGCCAGCAGCGTAGGGGGAGGTGGCTACACCTTC
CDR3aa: CASSVGGGGYTF

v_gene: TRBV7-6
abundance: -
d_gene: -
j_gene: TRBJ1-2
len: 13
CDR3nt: TGTGCCAGCAGCCTGGACCATCTTTATGGCTACACCTTC
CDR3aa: CASSLDHLYGYTF

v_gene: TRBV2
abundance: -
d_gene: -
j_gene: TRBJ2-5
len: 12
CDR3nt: TGTGCCAGCATGGGCATTCCAGAGACCCAGTACTTC
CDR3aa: CASMGIPETQYF

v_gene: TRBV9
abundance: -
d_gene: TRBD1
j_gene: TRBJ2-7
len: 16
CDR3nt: TGTGCCAGCAGCCTTAGATCCGGGACAGGGTCCTACGAGCAGTACTTC
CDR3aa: CASSLRSGTGSYEQYF

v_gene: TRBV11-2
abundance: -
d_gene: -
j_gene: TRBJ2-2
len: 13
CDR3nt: TGTGCCAGCAGCTTAGGAAGAAGCGGGGAGCTGTTTTTT
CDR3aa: CASSLGRSGELFF

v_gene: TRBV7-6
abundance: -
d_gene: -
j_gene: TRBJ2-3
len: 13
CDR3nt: TGTGCCAGCAGTCGAATGGGCACAGATACGCAGTATTTT
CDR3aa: CASSRMGTDTQYF

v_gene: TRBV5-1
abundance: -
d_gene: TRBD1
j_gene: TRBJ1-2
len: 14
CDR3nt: TGCGCCAGCAGCTTGACAGGGGTAAACTATGGCTACACCTTC
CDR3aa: CASSLTGVNYGYTF

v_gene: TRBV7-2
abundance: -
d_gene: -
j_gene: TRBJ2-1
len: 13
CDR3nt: TGTGCCAGCAGTTCCGACCCCGGCGGCGAGCAGTTCTTC
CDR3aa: CASSSDPGGEQFF

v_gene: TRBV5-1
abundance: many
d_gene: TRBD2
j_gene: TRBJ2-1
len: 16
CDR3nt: TGCGCCAGCAGCCTACTAGCGGGAGGCGGCTACAATGAGCAGTTCTTC
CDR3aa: CASSLLAGGGYNEQFF

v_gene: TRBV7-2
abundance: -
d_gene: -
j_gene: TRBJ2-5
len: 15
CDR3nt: TGTGCCAGCCTTGCCGTCGACCGGGCTCAAGAGACCCAGTACTTC
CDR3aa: CASLAVDRAQETQYF

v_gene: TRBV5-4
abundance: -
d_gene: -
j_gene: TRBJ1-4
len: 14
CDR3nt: TGTGCCAGCAGCTTGGATCAGGGGAGTGAAAAACTGTTTTTT
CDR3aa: CASSLDQGSEKLFF

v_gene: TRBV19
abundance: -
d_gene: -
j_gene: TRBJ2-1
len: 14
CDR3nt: TGTGCCAGTAGTATTTGGGGGGCGCGGAATGAGCAGTTCTTC
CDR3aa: CASSIWGARNEQFF

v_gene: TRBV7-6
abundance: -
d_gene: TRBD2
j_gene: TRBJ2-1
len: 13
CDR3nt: TGTGCCAGCCGCGGGAGCTCCTACAATGAGCAGTTCTTC
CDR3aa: CASRGSSYNEQFF

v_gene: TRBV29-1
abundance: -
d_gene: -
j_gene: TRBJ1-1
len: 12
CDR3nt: TGCAGCGTCGCTACAGGAAGCACTGAAGCTTTCTTT
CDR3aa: CSVATGSTEAFF

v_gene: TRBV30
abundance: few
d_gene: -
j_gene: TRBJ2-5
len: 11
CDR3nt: TGTGCCTGGGACGGGGGCCAGACCCAGTACTTC
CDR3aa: CAWDGGQTQYF

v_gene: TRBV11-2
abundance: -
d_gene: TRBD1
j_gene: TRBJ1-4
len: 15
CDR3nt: TGTGCCAGCAGCTTAGATTCAGGGGGGGGTGAAAAACTGTTTTTT
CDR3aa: CASSLDSGGGEKLFF

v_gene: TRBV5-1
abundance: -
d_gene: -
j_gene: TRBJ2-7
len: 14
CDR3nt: TGCGCCAGCAGCTTAATTCGGGGCCGCGACGAGCAGTACTTC
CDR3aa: CASSLIRGRDEQYF

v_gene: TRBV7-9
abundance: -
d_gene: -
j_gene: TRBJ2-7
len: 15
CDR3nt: TGTGCCAGCACCTCCCCCACTAGCAGTACCTACGAGCAGTACTTC
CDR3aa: CASTSPTSSTYEQYF

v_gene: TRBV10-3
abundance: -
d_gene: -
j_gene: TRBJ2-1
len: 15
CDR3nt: TGTGCCATCAGGCCCCGTGAACGGGAATACAATGAGCAGTTCTTC
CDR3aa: CAIRPREREYNEQFF

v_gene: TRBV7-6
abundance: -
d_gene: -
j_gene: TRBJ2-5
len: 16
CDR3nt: TGTGCCAGCAGCTTATCAGGCCACCCAGGGTATGAGACCCAGTACTTC
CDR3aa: CASSLSGHPGYETQYF

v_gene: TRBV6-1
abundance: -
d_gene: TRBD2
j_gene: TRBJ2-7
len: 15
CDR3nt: TGTGCCAGCAGTGTAGTAGCGGGAGGCTCCTACGAGCAGTACTTC
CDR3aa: CASSVVAGGSYEQYF

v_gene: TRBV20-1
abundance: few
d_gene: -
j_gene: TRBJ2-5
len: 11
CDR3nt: TGCAGTGCTAGTAACCAAGAGACCCAGTACTTC
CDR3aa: CSASNQETQYF

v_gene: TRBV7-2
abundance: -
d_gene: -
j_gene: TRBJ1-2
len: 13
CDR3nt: TGTGCCAGCAGCCCCGACAGAAACTATGGCTACACCTTC
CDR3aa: CASSPDRNYGYTF

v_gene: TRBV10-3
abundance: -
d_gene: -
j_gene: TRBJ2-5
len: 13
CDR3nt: TGTGCCTCCAATCGGGGTCTCGGGGAGACCCAGTACTTC
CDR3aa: CASNRGLGETQYF

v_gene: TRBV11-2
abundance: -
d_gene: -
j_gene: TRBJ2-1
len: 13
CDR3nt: TGTGCCAGCAGCTTAGGATACCGAAATGAGCAGTTCTTC
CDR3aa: CASSLGYRNEQFF

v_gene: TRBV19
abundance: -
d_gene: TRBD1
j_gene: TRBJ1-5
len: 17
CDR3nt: TGTGCCAGTAGTATTCAAGGGGGCCTCCATAGCAATCAGCCCCAGCATTTT
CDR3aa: CASSIQGGLHSNQPQHF

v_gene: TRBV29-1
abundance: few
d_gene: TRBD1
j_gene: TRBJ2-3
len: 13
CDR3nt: TGCAGCGACGACAGGGGGTTGCCAGATACGCAGTATTTT
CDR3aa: CSDDRGLPDTQYF

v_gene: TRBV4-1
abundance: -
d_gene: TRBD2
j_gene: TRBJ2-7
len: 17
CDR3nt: TGCGCCAGCAGCAAAGGACACAAATTGGGGGGGGCCTACGAGCAGTACTTC
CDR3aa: CASSKGHKLGGAYEQYF

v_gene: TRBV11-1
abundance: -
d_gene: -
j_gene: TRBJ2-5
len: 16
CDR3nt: TGTGCCAGCAGCCACCCGGCGGCGGGACAACAAGAGACCCAGTACTTC
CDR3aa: CASSHPAAGQQETQYF

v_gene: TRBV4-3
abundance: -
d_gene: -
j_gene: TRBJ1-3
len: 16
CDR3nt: TGCGCCAGCAGCCAGGTGTTAGGGACAACTGGAAACACCATATATTTT
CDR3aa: CASSQVLGTTGNTIYF

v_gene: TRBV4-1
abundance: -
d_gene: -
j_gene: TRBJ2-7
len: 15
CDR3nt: TGCGCCAGCAGCCAAGCTCCGGGACAAACCTACGAGCAGTACTTC
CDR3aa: CASSQAPGQTYEQYF

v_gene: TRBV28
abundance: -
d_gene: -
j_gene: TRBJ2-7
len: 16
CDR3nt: TGTGCCAGCAGTTTGTCAACGGAAACTCAATCCTACGAGCAGTACTTC
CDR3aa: CASSLSTETQSYEQYF

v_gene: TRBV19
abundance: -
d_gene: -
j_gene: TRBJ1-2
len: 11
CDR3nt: TGTGCCAGTAGTATCGGCTATGGCTACACCTTC
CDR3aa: CASSIGYGYTF

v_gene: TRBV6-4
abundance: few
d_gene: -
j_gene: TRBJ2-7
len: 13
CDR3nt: TGTGCCAGCAGTCGCACGGATAACTACGAGCAGTACTTC
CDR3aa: CASSRTDNYEQYF

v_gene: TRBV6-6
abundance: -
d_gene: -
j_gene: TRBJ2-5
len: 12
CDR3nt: TGTGCCAGCAGTTACTCGATGGAGACCCAGTACTTC
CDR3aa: CASSYSMETQYF

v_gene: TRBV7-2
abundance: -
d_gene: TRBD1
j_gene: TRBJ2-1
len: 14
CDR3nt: TGTGCCAGCAGCTCGGACAGGGTAGGGAATGAGCAGTTCTTC
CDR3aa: CASSSDRVGNEQFF

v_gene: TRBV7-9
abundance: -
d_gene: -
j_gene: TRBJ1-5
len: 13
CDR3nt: TGTGCTTCCACAACGGGGGCAGATCAGCCCCAGCATTTT
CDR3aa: CASTTGADQPQHF

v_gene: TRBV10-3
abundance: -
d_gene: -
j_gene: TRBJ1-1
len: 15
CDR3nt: TGTGCCATCAGTGAGGGGAGGGAACGGAACACTGAAGCTTTCTTT
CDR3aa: CAISEGRERNTEAFF

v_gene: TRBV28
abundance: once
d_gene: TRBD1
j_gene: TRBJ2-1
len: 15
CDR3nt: TGTGCCAGCAGTTCGACAGGGGATTCCTACAATGAGCAGTTCTTC
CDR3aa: CASSSTGDSYNEQFF

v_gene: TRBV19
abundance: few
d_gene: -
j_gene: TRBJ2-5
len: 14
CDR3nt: TGTGCCAGTAGTATCGGGAGTGAACAAGAGACCCAGTACTTC
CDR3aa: CASSIGSEQETQYF

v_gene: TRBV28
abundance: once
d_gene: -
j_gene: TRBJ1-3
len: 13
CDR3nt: TGTGCCAGCAGTCCATACACCCGTTACACCATATATTTT
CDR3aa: CASSPYTRYTIYF

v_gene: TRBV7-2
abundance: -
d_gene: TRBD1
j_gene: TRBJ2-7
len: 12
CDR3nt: TGTGCCAGCAGCTTAGGGACAGGGAGGTCGTACTTC
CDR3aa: CASSLGTGRSYF

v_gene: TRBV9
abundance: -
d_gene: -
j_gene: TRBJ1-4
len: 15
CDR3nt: TGTGCCAGCAGCGTAGGCTCGGTTGTGGATGAAAAACTGTTTTTT
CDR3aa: CASSVGSVVDEKLFF

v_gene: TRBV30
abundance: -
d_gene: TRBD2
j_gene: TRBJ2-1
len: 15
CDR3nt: TGTGCCTGGAGTGCGCAAGCGGGAGAGTACAATGAGCAGTTCTTC
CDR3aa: CAWSAQAGEYNEQFF

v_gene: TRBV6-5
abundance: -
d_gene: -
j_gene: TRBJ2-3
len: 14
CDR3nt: TGTGCTTCAGGGGCAGGCCCGTCCACAGATACGCAGTATTTT
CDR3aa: CASGAGPSTDTQYF